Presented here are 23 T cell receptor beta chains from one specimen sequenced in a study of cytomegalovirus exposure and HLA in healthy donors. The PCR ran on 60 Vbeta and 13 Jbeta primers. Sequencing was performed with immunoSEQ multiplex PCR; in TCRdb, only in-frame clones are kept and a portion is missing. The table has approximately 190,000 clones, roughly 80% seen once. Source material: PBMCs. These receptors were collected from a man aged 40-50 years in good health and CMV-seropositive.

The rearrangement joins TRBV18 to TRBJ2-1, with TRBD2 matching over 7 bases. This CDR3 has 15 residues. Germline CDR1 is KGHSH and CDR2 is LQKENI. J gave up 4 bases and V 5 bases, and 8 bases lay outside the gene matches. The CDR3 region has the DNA TGTGCCAGCTCAGAGTCTAGCGGCGGTTACAATGAGCAGTTCTTC. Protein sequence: CASSESSGGYNEQFF.

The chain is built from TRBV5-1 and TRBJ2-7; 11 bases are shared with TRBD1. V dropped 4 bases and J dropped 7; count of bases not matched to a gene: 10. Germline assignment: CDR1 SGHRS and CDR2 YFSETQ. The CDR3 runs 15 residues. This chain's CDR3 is CASSRWTGGAGEQYF. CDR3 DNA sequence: TGCGCCAGCAGCCGATGGACAGGGGGCGCGGGGGAGCAGTACTTC.

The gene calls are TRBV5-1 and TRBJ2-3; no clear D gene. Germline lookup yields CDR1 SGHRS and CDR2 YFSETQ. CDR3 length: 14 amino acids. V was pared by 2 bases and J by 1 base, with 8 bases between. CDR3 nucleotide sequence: TGCGCCAGCAGCTTTAAATCGGGCACAGATACGCAGTATTTT. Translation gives CASSFKSGTDTQYF.

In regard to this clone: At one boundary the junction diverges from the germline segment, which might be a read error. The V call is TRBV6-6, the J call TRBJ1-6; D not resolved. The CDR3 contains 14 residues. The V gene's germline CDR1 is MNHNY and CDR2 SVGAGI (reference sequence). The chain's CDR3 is CASSFGGNNSPPHF. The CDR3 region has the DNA TGTGCCAGCAGTTTTGGCGGGAATAATTCACCCCCCCACTTT.

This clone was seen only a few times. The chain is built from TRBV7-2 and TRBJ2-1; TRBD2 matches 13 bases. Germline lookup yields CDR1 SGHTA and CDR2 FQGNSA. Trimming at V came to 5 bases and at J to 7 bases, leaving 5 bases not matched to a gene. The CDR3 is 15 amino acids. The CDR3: CASSLTSGGRNEQFF. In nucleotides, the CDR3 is TGTGCCAGCAGCCTGACTAGCGGGGGGAGAAATGAGCAGTTCTTC.

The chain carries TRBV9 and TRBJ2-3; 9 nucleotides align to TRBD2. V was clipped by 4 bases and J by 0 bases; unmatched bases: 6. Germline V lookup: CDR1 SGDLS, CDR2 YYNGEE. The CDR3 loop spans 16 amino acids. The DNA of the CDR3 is TGTGCCAGCAGCCGAGGCGGGGGGGCTAGCACAGATACGCAGTATTTT. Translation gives CASSRGGGASTDTQYF. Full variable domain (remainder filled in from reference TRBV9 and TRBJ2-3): DSGVTQTPKHLITATGQRVTLRCSPRSGDLSVYWYQQSLDQGLQFLIQYYNGEERAKGNILERFSAQQFPDLHSELNLSSLELGDSALYFCASSRGGGASTDTQYFGPGTRLTVL.

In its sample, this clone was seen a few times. The CDR3 here is CASIPQTGNTEAFF. CDR3 DNA: TGTGCCAGCATTCCCCAAACAGGGAACACTGAAGCTTTCTTT. The genes are TRBV27 and TRBJ1-1, with D possibly being TRBD1 (5 bases). The CDR3 runs 14 residues. With 7 bases removed from V and 1 base from J, the gap between germline ends came to 13 bases. The germline gives CDR1 MNHEY, CDR2 SMNVEV (reference sequence).

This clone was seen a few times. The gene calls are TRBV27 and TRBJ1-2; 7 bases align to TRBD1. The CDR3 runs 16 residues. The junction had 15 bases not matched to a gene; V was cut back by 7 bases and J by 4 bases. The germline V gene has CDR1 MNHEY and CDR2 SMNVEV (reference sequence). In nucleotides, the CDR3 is TGTGCCAGCACTTCGACAGGGTCGAGAGGTACCTATGGCTACACCTTC. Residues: CASTSTGSRGTYGYTF.

The CDR3 coding sequence is TGTGCCTGGGCTAGGGACAGGAATCAGCCCCAGCATTTT. This encodes CAWARDRNQPQHF. The chain employs TRBV30 and TRBJ1-5, with TRBD1 matching 8 bases. There are 13 residues in the CDR3. V shed 5 bases, J shed 4 bases, and the junction held 4 bases outside the gene matches. The germline CDR1 and CDR2 sequences are GTSNPN and SVGIG (reference sequence).

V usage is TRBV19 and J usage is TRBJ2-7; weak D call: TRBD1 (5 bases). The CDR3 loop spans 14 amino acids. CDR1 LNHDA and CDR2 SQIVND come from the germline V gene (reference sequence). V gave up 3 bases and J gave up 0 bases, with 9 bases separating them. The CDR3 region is CASSMGQNSYEQYF. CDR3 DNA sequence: TGTGCCAGTAGTATGGGGCAGAACTCCTACGAGCAGTACTTC.

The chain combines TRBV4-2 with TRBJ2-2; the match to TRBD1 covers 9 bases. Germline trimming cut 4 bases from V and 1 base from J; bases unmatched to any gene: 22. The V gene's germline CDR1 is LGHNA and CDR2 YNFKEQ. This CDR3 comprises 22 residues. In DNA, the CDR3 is TGTGCCAGCAGCCTCCCCAAACCGGGACAGGGACCACGACCGAAGAACACCGGGGAGCTGTTTTTT. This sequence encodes CASSLPKPGQGPRPKNTGELFF.

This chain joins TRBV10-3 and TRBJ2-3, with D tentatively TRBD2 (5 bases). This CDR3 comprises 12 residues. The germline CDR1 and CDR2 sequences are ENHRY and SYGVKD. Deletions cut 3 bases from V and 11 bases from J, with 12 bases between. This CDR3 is CAISDVDSRQYF. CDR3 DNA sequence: TGTGCCATCAGTGACGTGGACTCCAGGCAGTATTTT.

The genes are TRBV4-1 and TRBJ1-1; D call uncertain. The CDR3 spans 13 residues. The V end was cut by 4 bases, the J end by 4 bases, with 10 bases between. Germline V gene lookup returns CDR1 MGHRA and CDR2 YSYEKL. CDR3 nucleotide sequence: TGCGCCAGCAGCCTAGACTTCTTCACTGAAGCTTTCTTT. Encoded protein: CASSLDFFTEAFF.

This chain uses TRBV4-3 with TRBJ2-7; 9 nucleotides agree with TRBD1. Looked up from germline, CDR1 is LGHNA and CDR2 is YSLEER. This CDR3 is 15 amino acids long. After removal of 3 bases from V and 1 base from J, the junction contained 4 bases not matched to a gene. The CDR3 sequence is CASSHRTGASYEQYF. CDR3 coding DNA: TGCGCCAGCAGCCATCGGACAGGGGCGTCCTACGAGCAGTACTTC.

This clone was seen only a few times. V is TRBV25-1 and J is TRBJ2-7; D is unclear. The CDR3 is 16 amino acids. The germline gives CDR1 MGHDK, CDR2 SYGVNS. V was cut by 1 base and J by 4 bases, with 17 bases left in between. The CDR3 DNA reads TGTGCCAGCAGTGAATTGGAATCAGGCCTTGATTACGAGCAGTACTTC. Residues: CASSELESGLDYEQYF.

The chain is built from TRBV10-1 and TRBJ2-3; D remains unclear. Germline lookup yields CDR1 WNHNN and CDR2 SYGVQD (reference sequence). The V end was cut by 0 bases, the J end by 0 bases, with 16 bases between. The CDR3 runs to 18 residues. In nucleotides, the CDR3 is TGCGCCAGCAGTGAGTCGTTTCTCCCGTCGACTAGCACAGATACGCAGTATTTT. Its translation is CASSESFLPSTSTDTQYF.

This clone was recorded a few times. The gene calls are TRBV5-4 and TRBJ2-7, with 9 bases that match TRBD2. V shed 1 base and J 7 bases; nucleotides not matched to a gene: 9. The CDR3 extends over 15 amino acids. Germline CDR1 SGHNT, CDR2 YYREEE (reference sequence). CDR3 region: CASSLSAGGPPEQYF. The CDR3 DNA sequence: TGTGCCAGCAGCTTGTCTGCGGGGGGGCCTCCTGAGCAGTACTTC.

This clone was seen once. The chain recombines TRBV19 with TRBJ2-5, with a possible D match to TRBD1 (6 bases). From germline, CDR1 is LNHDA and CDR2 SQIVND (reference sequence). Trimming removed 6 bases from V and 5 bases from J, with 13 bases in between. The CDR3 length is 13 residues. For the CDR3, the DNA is TGTGCCAGTAGCCCAGGGGTGGGGGAGACCCAGTACTTC. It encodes CASSPGVGETQYF.

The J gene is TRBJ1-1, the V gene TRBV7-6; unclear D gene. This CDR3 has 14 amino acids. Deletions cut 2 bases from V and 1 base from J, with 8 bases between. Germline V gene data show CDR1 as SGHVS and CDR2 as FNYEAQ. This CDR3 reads CASSLRVGNTEAFF. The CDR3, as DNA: TGTGCCAGCAGCTTACGGGTGGGGAACACTGAAGCTTTCTTT.

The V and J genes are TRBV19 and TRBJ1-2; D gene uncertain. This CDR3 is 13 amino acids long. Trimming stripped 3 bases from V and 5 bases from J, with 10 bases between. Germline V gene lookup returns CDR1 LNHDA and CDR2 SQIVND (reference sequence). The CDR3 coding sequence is TGTGCCAGTAGTATCGTGGAGGCTTATGGCTACACCTTC. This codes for CASSIVEAYGYTF.

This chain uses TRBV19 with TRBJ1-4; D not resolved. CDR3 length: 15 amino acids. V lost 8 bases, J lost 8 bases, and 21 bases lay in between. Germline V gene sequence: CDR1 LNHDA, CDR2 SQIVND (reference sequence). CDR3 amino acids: CASHRGGVVDEKLFF. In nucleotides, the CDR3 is TGTGCCAGTCATCGTGGCGGGGTCGTGGACGAAAAACTGTTTTTT.

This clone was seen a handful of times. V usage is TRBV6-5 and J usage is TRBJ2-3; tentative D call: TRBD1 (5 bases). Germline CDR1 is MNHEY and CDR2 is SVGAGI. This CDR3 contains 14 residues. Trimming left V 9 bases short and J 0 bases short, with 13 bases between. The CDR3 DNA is TGTGCCAGTTATTCCAGGGCTAGCACAGATACGCAGTATTTT. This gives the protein CASYSRASTDTQYF.

The CDR3 coding sequence is TGTGCCAGCAGCCCCCCGGCTTCGACAGGGGAAGAGACCCAGTACTTC. Protein product: CASSPPASTGEETQYF. The chain combines TRBV11-1 with TRBJ2-5, with 8 bases fitting TRBD1. The CDR3 is 16 residues long. V shed 5 bases and J 3 bases; nucleotides not matched to a gene: 11. From germline, CDR1 is SGHAT and CDR2 FQDESV (reference sequence). The full variable domain, rest sourced from reference TRBV11-1 and TRBJ2-5, is EAEVAQSPRYKITEKSQAVAFWCDPISGHATLYWYRQILGQGPELLVQFQDESVVDDSQLPKDRFSAERLKGVDSTLKIQPAELGDSAMYLCASSPPASTGEETQYFGPGTRLLVL.